This T cell receptor beta chain is from a study of cytomegalovirus exposure and HLA in healthy donors. General study results and limits: A later analysis by the authors found several of the most significant clusters apparently linked to common viral pathogens. With further analysis later on, most CMV-associated TCR beta chains appeared HLA-restricted.

About this clone: Antigen unknown.

The PCR made use of 60 Vbeta and 13 Jbeta primers. In the authors' methods: Later work found 80 million to 85 million unique TCR beta chains, with 9.5 million to 12 million shared. Clones were read by immunoSEQ multiplex PCR, and TCRdb kept only the in-frame ones, dropping some. That table supplies the V and J calls and clone size; D and trimming were determined from the DNA. The table lists about 110,000 clones, about two thirds of them singletons. Donors showed nominal health when sampled, although they likely had unrecorded immune exposures. Trimming removed 2 bases at V and 0 bases at J, with 5 bases between. Per the germline V gene, CDR1 is MNHNS and CDR2 is SASEGT. This CDR3 contains 14 residues.

The chain carries TRBV6-1 and TRBJ1-5; the D is unclear. This receptor was taken from a boy younger than 18 in good health and CMV-seronegative. The sample taken for sequencing was PBMCs. CDR3 coding DNA: TGTGCCAGCAGTGAACGGAGTAGCAATCAGCCCCAGCATTTT. Its translation is CASSERSSNQPQHF.